One sample yielded the 26 T cell receptor beta chains listed below, sequenced in a study of CD8 T cells in Susac syndrome. RNA, at roughly 0.45 to 1 ug, was reverse transcribed with random hexamers. A single record per CDR3 protein comes from TCRdb applying MiXCR to the immunoSEQ multiplex PCR reads. The table lists just under 95,000 distinct CDR3 sequences, roughly 94% of them singletons, with 0.3% to 0.35% in the top ten. Sequencing input: CD4+ T cells from PBMCs. These receptors all come from a human donor with Susac syndrome.

The chain has TRBV20-1 and TRBJ1-5; no firm D call. CDR3 length: 14 amino acids. Germline CDR1 DFQATT, CDR2 SNEGSKA (reference sequence). V was trimmed by 0 bases and J by 4 bases, leaving 10 bases between them. The CDR3 spells CSARDLGLNQPQHF. The CDR3 coding sequence is TGCAGTGCTAGAGATTTAGGGCTTAATCAGCCCCAGCATTTT.

The rearrangement uses TRBV30 and TRBJ1-1, with D possibly matching TRBD1 (5 bases). This CDR3 contains 13 residues. Germline V lookup: CDR1 GTSNPN, CDR2 SVGIG (reference sequence). The germline V and J ends were trimmed by 4 bases and 3 bases, with 12 bases remaining between them. CDR3 sequence: CAWNQGSDTEAFF. In nucleotides, the CDR3 is TGTGCCTGGAACCAGGGTTCGGACACTGAAGCTTTCTTT.

The V and J genes are TRBV20-1 and TRBJ2-1, with 7 nucleotides matching TRBD2. The CDR3 sequence is 16 residues long. Trimming at V came to 0 bases and at J to 4 bases, leaving 9 bases not matched to a gene. Germline CDR1 is DFQATT and CDR2 is SNEGSKA (reference sequence). CDR3 bases: TGCAGTGCTAGAGATCCCGAACTAGCGTCTTACAATGAGCAGTTCTTC. This encodes CSARDPELASYNEQFF.

This chain connects TRBV3-1 to TRBJ1-5; D possibly corresponds to TRBD1 (6 bases). This CDR3 region has 15 residues. Deletions cut 0 bases from V and 4 bases from J, with 10 bases between. Germline lookup yields CDR1 LGHDT and CDR2 YNNKEL (reference sequence). The CDR3 DNA follows: TGTGCCAGCAGCCAAGAGTGGGGGACAAATCAGCCCCAGCATTTT. Its translation: CASSQEWGTNQPQHF. Full variable domain (remainder filled in from reference TRBV3-1 and TRBJ1-5): DTAVSQTPKYLVTQMGNDKSIKCEQNLGHDTMYWYKQDSKKFLKIMFSYNNKELIINETVPNRFSPKSPDKAHLNLHINSLELGDSAVYFCASSQEWGTNQPQHFGDGTRLSIL.

The chain recombines TRBV6-2 or TRBV6-3 with TRBJ1-1; D possibly corresponds to TRBD1 (6 bases). Germline loops: CDR1 MNHEY, CDR2 SVGEGT. This CDR3 is 14 amino acids long. V gave up 6 bases and J gave up 0 bases, with 11 bases separating them. CDR3 DNA: TGTGCCAGCAGGCCACAGGGTATGAACACTGAAGCTTTCTTT. Its translation: CASRPQGMNTEAFF.

V and J are TRBV6-5 and TRBJ1-2; D remains ambiguous. V was pared by 5 bases and J by 2 bases, with 9 bases between. CDR3 length: 13 residues. The germline V gene has CDR1 MNHEY and CDR2 SVGAGI. CDR3 bases: TGTGCCAGCAGTGCCCTGATGAACTATGGCTACACCTTC. As protein: CASSALMNYGYTF.

The chain couples TRBV4-1 to TRBJ2-2; the D is unclear. CDR1 and CDR2 from the germline V gene are MGHRA and YSYEKL. This CDR3 comprises 15 residues. V was trimmed by 3 bases and J by 6 bases, leaving 14 bases between them. The CDR3 region is CASSQSGLAAGELFF. The CDR3 DNA follows: TGCGCCAGCAGCCAGAGTGGTCTCGCGGCCGGGGAGCTGTTTTTT.

This clonotype has only one observation. This chain joins TRBV12-5 and TRBJ2-5; 8 bases agree with TRBD2. V was clipped by 6 bases and J by 5 bases; unmatched bases: 11. In germline, CDR1 is LGHNT, CDR2 FRNRAP. This CDR3 region has 15 residues. In nucleotides, the CDR3 is TGTGCTAGTGGGCAGGGGACTAGAGCCGATGAGACCCAGTACTTC. It is translated as CASGQGTRADETQYF.

The V call is TRBV15, the J call TRBJ2-3; 12 positions agree with TRBD2. The length of the CDR3 is 18 residues. J lost 3 bases, V lost 3 bases, and 10 bases had no gene match. Germline CDR1 is LNHNV and CDR2 is YYDKDF (reference sequence). In nucleotides, the CDR3 is TGTGCCACCAGCAGCCTAGCGGGGGGGCGATTTAGGACAGATACGCAGTATTTT. Its protein product is CATSSLAGGRFRTDTQYF.

The chain links TRBV23-1 to TRBJ1-2, with D uncertain. TRBV23-1 is known as an ORF, though its function is uncertain. This CDR3 is built from 14 residues. Trimming removed 0 bases from V and 8 bases from J, with 13 bases in between. CDR3 loop: CASSQSRTSGGYTF. The CDR3 DNA reads as TGCGCCAGCAGTCAATCTAGGACCTCTGGAGGCTACACCTTC.

The V gene is TRBV15, the J gene TRBJ1-1; D gene unclear. The CDR3 sequence is 13 residues long. Trimming took 0 bases from V and 3 from J, leaving 5 bases between them. Germline CDR1 and CDR2: LNHNV and YYDKDF (reference sequence). CDR3 nucleotide sequence: TGTGCCACCAGCAGAGAGCGAGACACTGAAGCTTTCTTT. Encoded protein: CATSRERDTEAFF.

The chain joins TRBV5-1 to TRBJ1-6, with 10 bases identical to TRBD1. There are 17 residues in the CDR3. Germline CDR1 is SGHRS and CDR2 is YFSETQ. V shed 0 bases and J 8 bases; nucleotides not matched to a gene: 8. The CDR3 coding sequence is TGCGCCAGCAGCTTGGGCCTGATGGGGACAGGGGATTCACCCCTCCACTTT. Its translation is CASSLGLMGTGDSPLHF.

The chain couples TRBV7-3 to TRBJ2-5; the match to TRBD2 covers 9 bases. The CDR3 runs to 13 residues. Germline V gene data show CDR1 as SGHTA and CDR2 as FQGTGA. The V and J ends lost 5 bases and 4 bases, in that order; junction bases with no gene match: 2. CDR3 region: CASSISGGETQYF. The CDR3, as DNA: TGTGCCAGCAGCATTAGCGGGGGAGAGACCCAGTACTTC. Looking up the rest from reference TRBV7-3 and TRBJ2-5 gives the full variable domain: GAGVSQTPSNKVTEKGKYVELRCDPISGHTALYWYRQSLGQGPEFLIYFQGTGAADDSGLPNDRFFAVRPEGSVSTLKIQRTERGDSAVYLCASSISGGETQYFGPGTRLLVL.

The CDR3 loop is CASRDGTVVYGYTF. The CDR3, as DNA: TGTGCCAGCAGAGACGGGACAGTCGTTTATGGCTACACCTTC. The V gene is TRBV7-2, the J gene TRBJ1-2, with TRBD1 matching over 7 bases. The CDR3 sequence is 14 residues long. Germline V gene sequence: CDR1 SGHTA, CDR2 FQGNSA. Losses at the gene ends were 6 bases for V and 5 bases for J; bases not matched to a gene: 9.

J is TRBJ2-3 and V is TRBV6-5; D may be TRBD1 (7 bases). This CDR3 is built from 15 residues. In germline, CDR1 is MNHEY, CDR2 SVGAGI. Trimming stripped 7 bases from V and 0 bases from J, with 14 bases between. The CDR3 DNA follows: TGTGCCAGCACCTTACAGGGGACTAGCACAGATACGCAGTATTTT. Amino acid sequence: CASTLQGTSTDTQYF.

J is TRBJ1-1 and V is TRBV7-9; D is undetermined. V was cut by 5 bases and J by 11 bases, with 12 bases left in between. The CDR3 has 11 amino acids. Germline V CDR1 and CDR2: SEHNR, FQNEAQ (reference sequence). The CDR3 region has the DNA TGTGCCAGCAGCCCCGTCCCGATTGCTTTCTTT. Translated: CASSPVPIAFF.

V gene TRBV30 combines with J gene TRBJ2-4, with TRBD2 as a possible D gene (5 bases). The germline CDR1 and CDR2 sequences are GTSNPN and SVGIG (reference sequence). The CDR3 is 14 residues long. Trimming took 7 bases from V and 0 from J, leaving 13 bases between them. The chain's CDR3 is CAYRLSPAKNIQYF. The CDR3 DNA sequence: TGTGCCTACCGACTATCACCAGCCAAAAACATTCAGTACTTC.

V is TRBV30 and J is TRBJ2-1; TRBD2 aligns across 11 bases. The CDR3 length is 13 residues. CDR1 and CDR2 (germline): GTSNPN, SVGIG (reference sequence). V lost 5 bases to trimming and J lost 7 bases; unmatched junction nucleotides: 4. The CDR3 DNA reads TGTGCCTGGTTGACTAGCGGGGATAATGAGCAGTTCTTC. Encoded protein: CAWLTSGDNEQFF.

The rearrangement uses TRBV7-8 and TRBJ1-1; D remains ambiguous. The CDR3 has 15 residues. Germline loops: CDR1 SGHVS, CDR2 FQNEAQ. Trimming pared 1 base from V and 1 base from J, leaving 10 bases between. The CDR3 reads CASSLGGLANTEAFF. The CDR3 DNA sequence: TGTGCCAGCAGCTTAGGTGGCCTCGCGAACACTGAAGCTTTCTTT.

The rearrangement links TRBV6-5 to TRBJ2-7, with D unclear. CDR1 and CDR2 from the germline V gene are MNHEY and SVGAGI. V was shortened by 5 bases and J by 6 bases, with 8 bases between the two germline ends. The CDR3 contains 11 residues. This CDR3 is CASSRAGEQYF. The CDR3 region has the DNA TGTGCCAGCAGTCGGGCCGGCGAGCAGTACTTC.

This chain connects TRBV3-1 to TRBJ1-5, with no clear D. CDR1 and CDR2 from the germline V gene are LGHDT and YNNKEL (reference sequence). V was clipped by 7 bases and J by 5 bases, with 12 bases between them. This CDR3 comprises 13 residues. The CDR3 region is CASTRTEYQPQHF. The CDR3 DNA sequence: TGTGCCAGCACCCGGACCGAGTATCAGCCCCAGCATTTT.

The V gene is TRBV6-2 or TRBV6-3, the J gene TRBJ2-1; 8 bases map to TRBD2. The germline V gene encodes CDR1 MNHEY and CDR2 SVGEGT. The CDR3 is 12 amino acids. Trimming took 5 bases from V and 6 from J; bases not matched to a gene: 0. The CDR3 is CASSGTSNEQFF. The CDR3 nucleotides are TGTGCCAGCAGTGGGACTAGCAATGAGCAGTTCTTC.

This chain uses TRBV5-6 with TRBJ2-5; possibly TRBD1 for D (6 bases). Trimming stripped 3 bases from V and 1 base from J, with 7 bases between. CDR1 is SGHDT and CDR2 is YYEEEE in the germline V gene. This CDR3 spans 13 amino acids. Here the CDR3 reads CASSWDTQETQYF. The CDR3 DNA sequence: TGTGCCAGCAGCTGGGACACCCAAGAGACCCAGTACTTC.

J is TRBJ2-2 and V is TRBV25-1, with TRBD1 as a possible D gene (5 bases). The CDR3 has 15 residues. V was cut by 3 bases and J by 5 bases, with 13 bases left in between. Germline CDR1 and CDR2: MGHDK and SYGVNS. The CDR3 region has the DNA TGTGCCAGCAGTGATAGGGGATTTGAGACCGGGGAGCTGTTTTTT. Translated, it gives CASSDRGFETGELFF.

V is TRBV30 and J is TRBJ2-3, with TRBD2 matching over 7 bases. J gave up 0 bases and V 7 bases, and 10 bases lay outside the gene matches. This CDR3 has 15 amino acids. The germline V gene has CDR1 GTSNPN and CDR2 SVGIG (reference sequence). DNA for the CDR3: TGTGCCTCGACTGCGGGGGACCCTAGCACAGATACGCAGTATTTT. It specifies CASTAGDPSTDTQYF.

The chain joins TRBV3-1 to TRBJ1-1; possibly TRBD1 for D (5 bases). Germline V CDR1 and CDR2: LGHDT, YNNKEL (reference sequence). The CDR3 is 14 amino acids. Deletions cut 4 bases from V and 10 bases from J, with 19 bases between. CDR3 loop: CASSRSGGGDGAFF. The CDR3 bases are TGTGCCAGCAGCCGGAGCGGGGGGGGAGATGGAGCTTTCTTT.